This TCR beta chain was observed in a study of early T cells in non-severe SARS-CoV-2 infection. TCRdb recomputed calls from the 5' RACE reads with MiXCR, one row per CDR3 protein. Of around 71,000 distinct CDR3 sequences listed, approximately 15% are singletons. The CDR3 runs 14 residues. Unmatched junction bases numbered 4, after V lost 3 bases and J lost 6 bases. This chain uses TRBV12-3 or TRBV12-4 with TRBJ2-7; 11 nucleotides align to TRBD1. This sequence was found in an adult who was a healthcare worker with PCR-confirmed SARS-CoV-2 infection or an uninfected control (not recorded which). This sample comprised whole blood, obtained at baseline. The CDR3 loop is CASSFRDRGTEQYF. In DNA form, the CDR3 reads TGTGCCAGCAGTTTCCGGGACAGGGGGACCGAGCAGTACTTC.